Detailed here is one T cell receptor (beta chain). No antigen is known for it. Clones were read by immunoSEQ multiplex PCR, and TCRdb kept only the in-frame ones, dropping some. The sample shows some 2,500,000 clones, around 93% of them seen only once. This sample stems from a study of shared clonotypes between healthy human individuals. Turning to the study itself: Three plates were used per donor for CD4 naive, three for CD4 memory, two for CD8 naive and one for CD8 memory. The study's findings and limits: Shared clonotypes across all four donors exceeded non-shared ones in generation probability. Blood was the sole source, and tissue repertoires probably differ.

This CDR3 is 19 amino acids long. V lost 7 bases and J lost 1, with 26 bases in between. Per germline, CDR1 ENHRY and CDR2 SYGVKD. The CD4+ fraction was divided into a CD45RA+ naive subset and a CD45RA-negative memory subset. The sequenced sample was naive CD4+ T cells from PBMCs. The subset was: CD45RA+ positively selected. This TCR came from a man aged 18 to 30 in good health. Some clones in this sample may be carry-over from other donors' samples. V is TRBV10-3 and J is TRBJ2-1, with D perhaps given as TRBD1 or TRBD2 (6 bases each). CDR3 in DNA: TGTGCCATCATGGGGAGGACTTCTGGGGGCCGAGGGTCCTACAATGAGCAGTTCTTC. Protein product: CAIMGRTSGGRGSYNEQFF.